These T cell receptor beta chains were read from a single sample in a study of molecular identifiers for immune sequencing clone quantification. TCRdb re-called the PCR reads with MiXCR, one entry per CDR3 protein. The data contain around 480,000 distinct CDR3 sequences, 20% to 25% of them singletons. Input material: naive CD8+ T cells from blood, with Jurkat cell RNA spiked in. Receptor source: a human donor in good health. Some libraries in this study had Jurkat cell RNA spiked in. Both conserved end residues are part of each CDR3. Each record gives: D gene, V gene, clone size, J gene, CDR3 protein, CDR3 DNA. A D gene is named only where the DNA matches it firmly. Size is omitted from some rows. Given values are once, few, many or a class for expanded clones.

-,TRBV27,-,TRBJ2-1,CASTSLGENEQFF,TGTGCCAGCACCTCCCTGGGGGAAAATGAGCAGTTCTTC
-,TRBV2,few,TRBJ2-2,CASSERRASAGELFF,TGTGCCAGCAGTGAACGGAGAGCCTCAGCCGGGGAGCTGTTTTTT
-,TRBV29-1,many,TRBJ1-1,CSLFGEGADTEAFF,TGCTCCTTGTTTGGGGAGGGCGCGGACACTGAAGCTTTCTTT
-,TRBV12-5,many,TRBJ2-1,CASGLTLEGQFF,TGTGCTAGTGGTTTAACGCTCGAAGGGCAGTTCTTC
TRBD1,TRBV30,-,TRBJ2-7,CACTGGWAEQYF,TGTGCCTGCACAGGGGGCTGGGCCGAGCAGTACTTC
TRBD1,TRBV18,many,TRBJ2-7,CASSGQGSNEQYF,TGTGCCAGCTCCGGACAGGGTAGCAACGAGCAGTACTTC
-,TRBV12-5,many,TRBJ1-5,CASGYRNQPQHF,TGTGCTAGTGGTTACCGCAATCAGCCCCAGCATTTT
TRBD2,TRBV7-2,many,TRBJ2-7,CASTLRSSPGLAGLLQYF,TGTGCCAGCACCTTAAGATCCTCGCCGGGACTAGCGGGACTTCTGCAGTACTTC
-,TRBV13,-,TRBJ1-1,CASSLAVSTEAFF,TGTGCCAGCAGCTTAGCCGTGAGCACTGAAGCTTTCTTT
-,TRBV21-1,many,TRBJ2-6,CATAGRANVLTF,TGTGCCACGGCCGGAAGGGCCAACGTCCTGACTTTC
TRBD2,TRBV27,few,TRBJ2-1,CATGAGGGYNEQFF,TGTGCCACCGGAGCGGGAGGGGGGTACAATGAGCAGTTCTTC
-,TRBV5-5,many,TRBJ1-5,CASSLTRSHQPQHF,TGTGCCAGCAGCCTCACCCGGTCCCATCAGCCCCAGCATTTT
-,TRBV30,few,TRBJ1-1,CAWVGGMNTEAFF,TGTGCCTGGGTGGGGGGAATGAACACTGAAGCTTTCTTT
TRBD2,TRBV9,-,TRBJ2-3,CAGSSQTSGGRTDTQYF,TGTGCCGGCAGCTCTCAGACTAGCGGGGGACGCACAGATACGCAGTATTTC
TRBD1,TRBV12-3/TRBV12-4,-,TRBJ1-1,CASSLREQGGTEAFF,TGTGCCAGCAGTTTAAGAGAGCAGGGGGGGACTGAAGCTTTCTTT
-,TRBV9,-,TRBJ2-7,CASSVGEISYEQYF,TGTGCCAGCAGCGTAGGGGAAATTTCCTACGAGCAGTACTTC
TRBD1,TRBV27,-,TRBJ1-5,CASSLSAGGYQPQHF,TGTGCCAGCAGTTTATCGGCAGGGGGCTATCAGCCCCAGCATTTT
-,TRBV23-1,-,TRBJ1-2,CASSHNRDRRLENYGYTF,TGCGCCAGCAGTCACAACCGGGACCGACGACTTGAAAACTATGGCTACACCTTC
-,TRBV6-2/TRBV6-3,many,TRBJ1-1,CASETALDTEAFF,TGTGCCAGCGAAACAGCTCTGGACACTGAAGCTTTCTTT
-,TRBV4-3,few,TRBJ2-1,CASSQDHTGLWADEQSF,TGCGCCAGCAGCCAAGATCACACGGGACTCTGGGCCGATGAGCAGTCCTTC
-,TRBV20-1,many,TRBJ1-5,CSARDWNQPQHF,TGCAGTGCTAGAGATTGGAATCAGCCCCAGCATTTT
TRBD1,TRBV7-6,-,TRBJ2-5,CASSYEPDRVETQYF,TGTGCCAGCAGCTACGAACCGGACAGGGTGGAGACCCAGTACTTC
-,TRBV19,few,TRBJ2-7,CASSVRTSVSYEQYF,TGTGCCAGTAGTGTGAGGACGTCAGTCTCCTACGAGCAGTACTTC
-,TRBV2,many,TRBJ1-5,CASTKWGQPQHF,TGTGCCAGCACGAAATGGGGTCAGCCCCAGCATTTT
TRBD2,TRBV5-6,many,TRBJ2-3,CASSLLGSGGTDTQYF,TGTGCCAGCAGCTTGCTGGGGAGCGGGGGAACAGATACGCAGTATTTT
TRBD1,TRBV25-1,-,TRBJ2-1,CASSRATGVIYNEQFF,TGTGCCAGCAGTAGAGCCACAGGGGTCATCTACAATGAGCAGTTCTTC
-,TRBV7-9,few,TRBJ2-7,CASSSTSGRGYEQYF,TGTGCCAGCAGCTCAACCTCGGGTAGGGGTTACGAGCAGTACTTC
TRBD2,TRBV20-1,-,TRBJ2-2,CSAEGLAANTGELFF,TGCAGTGCTGAAGGACTAGCGGCGAACACCGGGGAGCTGTTTTTT
TRBD2,TRBV20-1,few,TRBJ2-1,CSASRSSGVYNEQFF,TGCAGTGCTAGTCGTTCTAGCGGGGTGTACAATGAGCAGTTCTTC